The rows below give T cell receptor beta chains drawn from one sample of a study of shared clonotypes between healthy human individuals. Profiled with immunoSEQ multiplex PCR; TCRdb holds only in-frame clones, not every one. Of about 2.5 million clones in the sample, under 95% were seen once. The sample consisted of naive CD4+ T cells from PBMCs. These receptors were obtained from a man between 18 and 29 years old in good health. Some clones in this sample may be carry-over from other donors' samples. CDR3s include the opening cysteine and the closing phenylalanine or tryptophan. A D gene is named only where the DNA matches it firmly. Some rows mark clone size as missing; the rest say once, few, many or name a class of expanded clone.

cdr3_nt: TGTGCCAGCATAGGACAGGGGCCCGCCCAGCATTTT
cdr3_aa: CASIGQGPAQHF
v_call: TRBV28
clone_size: -
cdr3_length: 12
j_call: TRBJ1-5
d_call: TRBD1

cdr3_nt: TGTGCCAGCAGCTTAATTGGCTCCTACGAGCAGTACTTC
cdr3_aa: CASSLIGSYEQYF
v_call: TRBV7-2
clone_size: -
cdr3_length: 13
j_call: TRBJ2-7
d_call: -

cdr3_nt: TGTGCCAGCAGTTCCATGAGGACAGGGGTCACCGGGGAGCTGTTTTTT
cdr3_aa: CASSSMRTGVTGELFF
v_call: TRBV28
clone_size: -
cdr3_length: 16
j_call: TRBJ2-2
d_call: TRBD1

cdr3_nt: TGCGCCAGCAGCGGGGAAGGACTAGCGGGACCCAGAGAGACCCAGTACTTC
cdr3_aa: CASSGEGLAGPRETQYF
v_call: TRBV5-1
clone_size: once
cdr3_length: 17
j_call: TRBJ2-5
d_call: TRBD2

cdr3_nt: TGTGCCAGCAGTGCAAATTGGGCGAACACTGAAGCTTTCTTT
cdr3_aa: CASSANWANTEAFF
v_call: TRBV6-1
clone_size: -
cdr3_length: 14
j_call: TRBJ1-1
d_call: -

cdr3_nt: TGTGCCAGCAGTTGGGGCAGGGGGCGCTGGGAGACCCAGTACTTC
cdr3_aa: CASSWGRGRWETQYF
v_call: TRBV28
clone_size: -
cdr3_length: 15
j_call: TRBJ2-5
d_call: TRBD1

cdr3_nt: TGTGCCACCTCACCCGCACGGCAAAATGAAAAACTGTTTTTT
cdr3_aa: CATSPARQNEKLFF
v_call: TRBV2
clone_size: -
cdr3_length: 14
j_call: TRBJ1-4
d_call: -

cdr3_nt: TGTGCCAGCTCACCACTTGCCCCCTCTTCAACTAATGAAAAACTGTTTTTT
cdr3_aa: CASSPLAPSSTNEKLFF
v_call: TRBV18
clone_size: -
cdr3_length: 17
j_call: TRBJ1-4
d_call: -

cdr3_nt: TGCGCCAGCAGTCTCAGGGGCCAAGAGACCCAGTACTTC
cdr3_aa: CASSLRGQETQYF
v_call: TRBV5-1
clone_size: -
cdr3_length: 13
j_call: TRBJ2-5
d_call: -

cdr3_nt: TGTGCCAGCAGGCTGGGAACGTGGAATGAGCAGTTCTTC
cdr3_aa: CASRLGTWNEQFF
v_call: TRBV7-3
clone_size: -
cdr3_length: 13
j_call: TRBJ2-1
d_call: -

cdr3_nt: TGTGCCAGCAAGAGGAATGAGCAGTACTTC
cdr3_aa: CASKRNEQYF
v_call: TRBV2
clone_size: -
cdr3_length: 10
j_call: TRBJ2-7
d_call: -

cdr3_nt: TGTGCCAGCACCCCGGGCGGACAAGGCCATTACAATGAGCAGTTCTTC
cdr3_aa: CASTPGGQGHYNEQFF
v_call: TRBV28
clone_size: -
cdr3_length: 16
j_call: TRBJ2-1
d_call: -

cdr3_nt: TGTGCCAGCAGTAAGGACGCTGAGACCCAGTACTTC
cdr3_aa: CASSKDAETQYF
v_call: TRBV7-9
clone_size: -
cdr3_length: 12
j_call: TRBJ2-5
d_call: -

cdr3_nt: TGTGCCAGCAGCGCCACCGGGACAGGGGGTTCCTACGAGCAGTACTTC
cdr3_aa: CASSATGTGGSYEQYF
v_call: TRBV9
clone_size: -
cdr3_length: 16
j_call: TRBJ2-7
d_call: TRBD1

cdr3_nt: TGCAGCGCCGGGGCTATCGCTGAAGCTTTCTTT
cdr3_aa: CSAGAIAEAFF
v_call: TRBV29-1
clone_size: few
cdr3_length: 11
j_call: TRBJ1-1
d_call: -

cdr3_nt: TGTGCCAGTAGTCTACGGACAGGGGGCATTTGGGAGCAGTACTTC
cdr3_aa: CASSLRTGGIWEQYF
v_call: TRBV19
clone_size: -
cdr3_length: 15
j_call: TRBJ2-7
d_call: TRBD1

cdr3_nt: TGTGCCAGCAGTGAAGGGATTGCTTTCTTT
cdr3_aa: CASSEGIAFF
v_call: TRBV6-1
clone_size: -
cdr3_length: 10
j_call: TRBJ1-1
d_call: -

cdr3_nt: TGTGCCAGCAGCTTGAATCCCACAGGGCGGCGATCACCCCTCCACTTT
cdr3_aa: CASSLNPTGRRSPLHF
v_call: TRBV5-6
clone_size: -
cdr3_length: 16
j_call: TRBJ1-6
d_call: -

cdr3_nt: TGTGCCAGCTCGACTCTTACCACGAAGACTGAAGCTTTCTTT
cdr3_aa: CASSTLTTKTEAFF
v_call: TRBV18
clone_size: few
cdr3_length: 14
j_call: TRBJ1-1
d_call: -

cdr3_nt: TGTGCCAGCAGCTTAGATCAGAGCTACAATGAGCAGTTCTTC
cdr3_aa: CASSLDQSYNEQFF
v_call: TRBV11-2
clone_size: once
cdr3_length: 14
j_call: TRBJ2-1
d_call: -

cdr3_nt: TGTGCCAGCAGCGTAGGGTCACAGTCACACAATGAGCAGTTCTTC
cdr3_aa: CASSVGSQSHNEQFF
v_call: TRBV9
clone_size: -
cdr3_length: 15
j_call: TRBJ2-1
d_call: -

cdr3_nt: TGCAGCGTTGTAGGCTCAGTCACCGAGTACCAAGAGACCCAGTACTTC
cdr3_aa: CSVVGSVTEYQETQYF
v_call: TRBV29-1
clone_size: few
cdr3_length: 16
j_call: TRBJ2-5
d_call: -

cdr3_nt: TGCGCCAGCAGTCCGGGGAGCACCAACCAAGGCTCTGGGGCCAACGTCCTGACTTTC
cdr3_aa: CASSPGSTNQGSGANVLTF
v_call: TRBV10-2
clone_size: -
cdr3_length: 19
j_call: TRBJ2-6
d_call: -

cdr3_nt: TGTGCCAGCAGTGACGCAGGGCGCACTGAAGCTTTCTTT
cdr3_aa: CASSDAGRTEAFF
v_call: TRBV6-1
clone_size: -
cdr3_length: 13
j_call: TRBJ1-1
d_call: -

cdr3_nt: TGTGCCAGCAGCTTAGGACAGGTACCGAGCACAGATACGCAGTATTTT
cdr3_aa: CASSLGQVPSTDTQYF
v_call: TRBV7-9
clone_size: -
cdr3_length: 16
j_call: TRBJ2-3
d_call: -

cdr3_nt: TGTGCCACCACACCGCGGGGCAGTATCCACGAGCAGTACTTC
cdr3_aa: CATTPRGSIHEQYF
v_call: TRBV11-1
clone_size: -
cdr3_length: 14
j_call: TRBJ2-7
d_call: -

cdr3_nt: TGCGCCAGCAGTCAATCGCTCGCTAGCGGGAGGGCCTTAGATGAGCAGTTCTTC
cdr3_aa: CASSQSLASGRALDEQFF
v_call: TRBV23-1
clone_size: -
cdr3_length: 18
j_call: TRBJ2-1
d_call: TRBD2

cdr3_nt: TGTGCCAGCAGCCCACAACTTGGGACTTACGAGCAGTACTTC
cdr3_aa: CASSPQLGTYEQYF
v_call: TRBV11-2
clone_size: -
cdr3_length: 14
j_call: TRBJ2-7
d_call: -

cdr3_nt: TGTGCCAGCTCAGCTCAAGGACTAGCGGGAGGGTTGAATGAGCAGTTCTTC
cdr3_aa: CASSAQGLAGGLNEQFF
v_call: TRBV18
clone_size: -
cdr3_length: 17
j_call: TRBJ2-1
d_call: TRBD2

cdr3_nt: TGTGCCAGCAGTTTACTGAGGGACCGAACCTACGAGCAGTACTTC
cdr3_aa: CASSLLRDRTYEQYF
v_call: TRBV28
clone_size: -
cdr3_length: 15
j_call: TRBJ2-7
d_call: -

cdr3_nt: TGTGCCAGTAGTATATCGGGCATGAACACTGAAGCTTTCTTT
cdr3_aa: CASSISGMNTEAFF
v_call: TRBV19
clone_size: -
cdr3_length: 14
j_call: TRBJ1-1
d_call: -

cdr3_nt: TGTGCCAGCAGCGTACCTCCAACTAGCGGGAGTCCCTACGAGCAGTACTTC
cdr3_aa: CASSVPPTSGSPYEQYF
v_call: TRBV9
clone_size: -
cdr3_length: 17
j_call: TRBJ2-7
d_call: TRBD2

cdr3_nt: TGCGCCAGCAGCCCAGGGGGGACGGATTCCTACGAGCAGTACTTC
cdr3_aa: CASSPGGTDSYEQYF
v_call: TRBV5-1
clone_size: -
cdr3_length: 15
j_call: TRBJ2-7
d_call: -

cdr3_nt: TGTGCCAGCAAAGGTACGGGCGGCAGCCAGTACTTC
cdr3_aa: CASKGTGGSQYF
v_call: TRBV6-5
clone_size: -
cdr3_length: 12
j_call: TRBJ2-4
d_call: -

cdr3_nt: TGTGCCAGCAGCCAAAAACTCGGGACAGGGGTAATGAACACTGAAGCTTTCTTT
cdr3_aa: CASSQKLGTGVMNTEAFF
v_call: TRBV11-2
clone_size: -
cdr3_length: 18
j_call: TRBJ1-1
d_call: TRBD1

cdr3_nt: TGTGCCTGGAGTGTATACTCAGGGGGAGAGACCCAGTACTTC
cdr3_aa: CAWSVYSGGETQYF
v_call: TRBV30
clone_size: -
cdr3_length: 14
j_call: TRBJ2-5
d_call: TRBD1

cdr3_nt: TGTGCCAGCAGCTTATACGTGTCCAATGAGCAGTTCTTC
cdr3_aa: CASSLYVSNEQFF
v_call: TRBV7-9
clone_size: once
cdr3_length: 13
j_call: TRBJ2-1
d_call: -

cdr3_nt: TGTGCCAGCAGCATTCAGGGGCGCGGCAATCAGCCCCAGCATTTT
cdr3_aa: CASSIQGRGNQPQHF
v_call: TRBV5-4
clone_size: once
cdr3_length: 15
j_call: TRBJ1-5
d_call: -

cdr3_nt: TGTGCCAGCAGCCTCAGGGGATTGGGCAATCAGCCCCAGCATTTT
cdr3_aa: CASSLRGLGNQPQHF
v_call: TRBV4-2
clone_size: -
cdr3_length: 15
j_call: TRBJ1-5
d_call: -

cdr3_nt: TGTGCCAGCAGCTTGGTGGGTCTCCCGGGGGGGAGCTCCTACAATGAGCAGTTCTTC
cdr3_aa: CASSLVGLPGGSSYNEQFF
v_call: TRBV5-4
clone_size: -
cdr3_length: 19
j_call: TRBJ2-1
d_call: TRBD2

cdr3_nt: TGTGCCAGCAGTGTCACAGGGGTGGAAGGATCACCCCTCCACTTT
cdr3_aa: CASSVTGVEGSPLHF
v_call: TRBV27
clone_size: -
cdr3_length: 15
j_call: TRBJ1-6
d_call: TRBD1